This T cell receptor beta chain was sequenced during a study of OX40 agonist ivuxolimab in advanced cancers. Study overall: Patients receiving dose escalation had hepatocellular carcinoma, melanoma, renal cell or head and neck cancer.

Germline lookup yields CDR1 SEHNR and CDR2 FQNEAQ (reference sequence). Trimming cost V 6 bases and J 0 bases; bases outside gene matches: 5. The CDR3 is 15 residues long. This table comes from immunoSEQ multiplex PCR, and its TCRdb copy is limited to in-frame clones, with some not included. This table has just under 35,000 clones, roughly 90% appearing once. The TCR comes from an adult with an advanced solid tumor such as melanoma, head and neck, liver or kidney cancer. The V and J genes are TRBV7-9 and TRBJ1-1, with 9 bases identical to TRBD1. Source: CD4+ or CD8+ T cells sorted from blood, taken in a trial of the OX40 agonist ivuxolimab. The CDR3 nucleotides are TGTGCCAGCAGTATGACAGGGGGTCTGAACACTGAAGCTTTCTTT. Its protein is CASSMTGGLNTEAFF.